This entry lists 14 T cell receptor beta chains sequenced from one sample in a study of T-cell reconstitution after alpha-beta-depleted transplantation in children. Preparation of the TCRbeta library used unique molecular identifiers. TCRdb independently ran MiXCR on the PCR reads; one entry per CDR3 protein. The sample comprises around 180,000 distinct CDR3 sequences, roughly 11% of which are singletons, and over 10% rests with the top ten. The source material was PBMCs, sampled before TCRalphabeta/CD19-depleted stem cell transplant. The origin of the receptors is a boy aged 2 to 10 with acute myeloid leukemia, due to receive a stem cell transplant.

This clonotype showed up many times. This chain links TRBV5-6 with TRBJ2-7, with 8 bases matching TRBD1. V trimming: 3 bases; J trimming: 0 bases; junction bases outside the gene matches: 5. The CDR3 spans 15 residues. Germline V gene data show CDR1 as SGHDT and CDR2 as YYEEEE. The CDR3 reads CASSSGTGLSYEQYF. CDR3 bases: TGTGCCAGCAGCTCAGGGACAGGACTCTCCTACGAGCAGTACTTC.

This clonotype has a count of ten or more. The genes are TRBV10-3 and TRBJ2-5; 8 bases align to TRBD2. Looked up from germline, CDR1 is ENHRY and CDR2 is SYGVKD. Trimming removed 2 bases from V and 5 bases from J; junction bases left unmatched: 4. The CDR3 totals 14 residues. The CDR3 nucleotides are TGTGCCATCAGTGAGCGGGGGGGCCTTGAGACCCAGTACTTC. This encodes CAISERGGLETQYF.

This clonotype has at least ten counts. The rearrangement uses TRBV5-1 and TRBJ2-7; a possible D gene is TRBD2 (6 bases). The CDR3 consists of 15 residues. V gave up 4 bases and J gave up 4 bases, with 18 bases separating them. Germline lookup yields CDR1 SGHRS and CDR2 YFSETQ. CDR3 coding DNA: TGCGCCAGCAGCAAGCTTAGCGGTAAAATTTACGAGCAGTACTTC. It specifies CASSKLSGKIYEQYF. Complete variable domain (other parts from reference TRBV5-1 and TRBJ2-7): KAGVTQTPRYLIKTRGQQVTLSCSPISGHRSVSWYQQTPGQGLQFLFEYFSETQRNKGNFPGRFSGRQFSNSRSEMNVSTLELGDSALYLCASSKLSGKIYEQYFGPGTRLTVT.

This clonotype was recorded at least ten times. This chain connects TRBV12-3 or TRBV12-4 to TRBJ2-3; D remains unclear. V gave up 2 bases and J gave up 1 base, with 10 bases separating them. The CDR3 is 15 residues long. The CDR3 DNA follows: TGTGCCAGCAGTTTACCGGGCTTGGGCACAGATACGCAGTATTTT. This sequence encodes CASSLPGLGTDTQYF.

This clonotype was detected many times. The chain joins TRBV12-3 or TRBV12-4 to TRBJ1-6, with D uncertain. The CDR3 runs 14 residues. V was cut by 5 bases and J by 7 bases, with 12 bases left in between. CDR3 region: CASSPRSSNSPLHF. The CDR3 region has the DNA TGTGCCAGCAGTCCCCGGAGCAGCAATTCACCCCTCCACTTT.

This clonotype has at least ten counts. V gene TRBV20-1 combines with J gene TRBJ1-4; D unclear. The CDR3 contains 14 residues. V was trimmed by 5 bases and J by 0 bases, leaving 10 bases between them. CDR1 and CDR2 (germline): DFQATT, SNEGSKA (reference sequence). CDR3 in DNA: TGCAGTGCTGACCATGGGGCAACTAATGAAAAACTGTTTTTT. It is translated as CSADHGATNEKLFF.

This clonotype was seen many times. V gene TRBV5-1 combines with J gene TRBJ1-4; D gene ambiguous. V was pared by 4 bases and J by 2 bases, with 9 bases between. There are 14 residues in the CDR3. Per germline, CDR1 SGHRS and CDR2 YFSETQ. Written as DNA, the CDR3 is TGCGCCAGCAGCCAAGATCAGACTAATGAAAAACTGTTTTTT. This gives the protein CASSQDQTNEKLFF.

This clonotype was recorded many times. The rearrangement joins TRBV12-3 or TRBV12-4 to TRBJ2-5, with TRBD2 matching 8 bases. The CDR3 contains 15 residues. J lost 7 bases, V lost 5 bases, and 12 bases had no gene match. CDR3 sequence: CASSGATGTRVTQYF. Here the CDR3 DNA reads TGTGCCAGCAGTGGGGCGACCGGGACTAGGGTGACCCAGTACTTC.

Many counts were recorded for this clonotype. CDR3 DNA sequence: TGTGCCACCAGCAGAGGCGGGAGCTCCTACAATGAGCAGTTCTTC. Translation gives CATSRGGSSYNEQFF. The rearrangement uses TRBV15 and TRBJ2-1; 7 bases match TRBD2. The trim removed 1 base at V and 0 bases at J, leaving 0 bases unmatched. The CDR3 spans 15 residues. Per the germline V gene, CDR1 is LNHNV and CDR2 is YYDKDF (reference sequence).

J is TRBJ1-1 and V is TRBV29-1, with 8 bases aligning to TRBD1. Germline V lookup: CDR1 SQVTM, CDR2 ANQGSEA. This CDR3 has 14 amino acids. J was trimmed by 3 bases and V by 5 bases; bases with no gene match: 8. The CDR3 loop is CSVREGTGYTEAFF. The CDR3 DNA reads TGCAGCGTTCGGGAGGGGACAGGATACACTGAAGCTTTCTTT.

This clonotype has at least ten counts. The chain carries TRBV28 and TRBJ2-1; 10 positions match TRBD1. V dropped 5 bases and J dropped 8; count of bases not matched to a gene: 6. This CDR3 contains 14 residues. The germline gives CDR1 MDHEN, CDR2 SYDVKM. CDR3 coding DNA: TGTGCCAGCAGTGGGACAGGGGTTGTCTATGAGCAGTTCTTC. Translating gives CASSGTGVVYEQFF.

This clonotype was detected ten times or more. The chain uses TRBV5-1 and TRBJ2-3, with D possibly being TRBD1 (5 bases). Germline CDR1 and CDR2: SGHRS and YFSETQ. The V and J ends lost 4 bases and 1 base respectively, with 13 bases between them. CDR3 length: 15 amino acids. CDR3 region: CASSPATGGTDTQYF. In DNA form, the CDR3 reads TGCGCCAGCAGCCCGGCTACAGGCGGCACAGATACGCAGTATTTT.

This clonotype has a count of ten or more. The CDR3 here is CASGRDREYEQYF. The DNA for the CDR3 is TGTGCCAGCGGGCGGGACAGAGAGTACGAGCAGTACTTC. This chain joins TRBV12-3 or TRBV12-4 and TRBJ2-7; possible D gene TRBD1, 7 bases. The CDR3 is made up of 13 amino acids. Trimming shortened V by 8 bases and J by 4 bases, and 15 bases separated the two germline ends.

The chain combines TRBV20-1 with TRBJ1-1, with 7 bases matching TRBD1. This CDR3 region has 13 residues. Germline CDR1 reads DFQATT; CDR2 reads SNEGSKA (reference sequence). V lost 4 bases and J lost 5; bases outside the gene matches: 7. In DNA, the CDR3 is TGCAGTGCTAATCAGGGGGGAAAGACTGAAGCTTTCTTT. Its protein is CSANQGGKTEAFF.